These 15 T cell receptor beta chains originate from one sample sequenced in a study of response to subunit inactivated influenza vaccine. TCRdb re-derived calls from the RT-PCR reads in MiXCR, one entry per CDR3 protein. The repertoire consists of about 700,000 distinct CDR3 sequences, with 15% to 17% occurring once and the leading ten covering 11%. The sample here was PBMCs from blood, taken about 12 days after vaccination. These TCRs come from a man aged 45-65 years who received an inactivated influenza vaccine.

This clonotype was counted only a few times. The chain links TRBV7-6 to TRBJ2-3, with 7 bases matching TRBD2. Trimming took 3 bases from V and 0 from J; bases not matched to a gene: 6. The CDR3 covers 16 residues. Germline-derived CDR1 and CDR2 are SGHVS and FNYEAQ. Written as DNA, the CDR3 is TGTGCCAGCAGCTTCCCAGCGGGGACTAGCACAGATACGCAGTATTTT. As protein: CASSFPAGTSTDTQYF.

The table lists this clonotype with a few counts. The chain links TRBV4-2 to TRBJ2-5; no firm D call. The germline V gene encodes CDR1 LGHNA and CDR2 YNFKEQ. V was pared by 0 bases and J by 4 bases, with 12 bases between. There are 15 residues in the CDR3. This CDR3 reads CASSQDLWVRETQYF. CDR3 nucleotides: TGTGCCAGCAGCCAAGACCTTTGGGTTAGAGAGACCCAGTACTTC.

The sample holds a few counts of this clonotype. The chain links TRBV15 to TRBJ2-7; 9 nucleotides match TRBD2. The germline gives CDR1 LNHNV, CDR2 YYDKDF (reference sequence). Trimming cost V 9 bases and J 6 bases; bases outside gene matches: 6. The CDR3 runs 12 residues. The CDR3 reads CATGTSRSEQYF. CDR3 coding DNA: TGTGCCACGGGGACTAGCAGAAGCGAGCAGTACTTC.

The CDR3 DNA is TGCGCCAGCCAGGGACAGCTCACAGATACGCAGTATTTT. Translation: CASQGQLTDTQYF. V usage is TRBV5-1 and J usage is TRBJ2-3, with 7 positions matching TRBD1. V gave up 7 bases and J gave up 2 bases; unmatched junction bases: 4. In germline, CDR1 is SGHRS, CDR2 YFSETQ. The CDR3 totals 13 residues.

Ten or more counts support this clonotype. This chain connects TRBV2 to TRBJ2-5; the match to TRBD2 covers 7 bases. The CDR3 contains 14 residues. After removal of 7 bases from V and 4 bases from J, the junction contained 9 bases not matched to a gene. Germline CDR1 and CDR2: SNHLY and FYNNEI. The CDR3 loop reads CASTQAGRAETQYF. In DNA form, the CDR3 reads TGTGCCAGCACTCAGGCGGGGAGGGCAGAGACCCAGTACTTC.

The chain links TRBV3-1 to TRBJ1-2; D remains unclear. V was shortened by 8 bases and J by 0 bases, with 16 bases between the two germline ends. CDR1 and CDR2 from the germline V gene are LGHDT and YNNKEL (reference sequence). The CDR3 has 15 amino acids. CDR3 residues: CASRLGAGSNYGYTF. The CDR3, as DNA: TGTGCCAGCCGCCTGGGTGCAGGCTCTAACTATGGCTACACCTTC.

V is TRBV7-3 and J is TRBJ2-3; D unresolved. Trimming pared 2 bases from V and 1 base from J, leaving 7 bases between. Germline V lookup: CDR1 SGHTA, CDR2 FQGTGA. This CDR3 region has 14 residues. The CDR3 DNA is TGTGCCAGCAGCTTAGGAATAGGCACAGATACGCAGTATTTT. This translates into CASSLGIGTDTQYF.

The chain employs TRBV11-2 and TRBJ2-3; 9 positions match TRBD1. V shed 1 base and J 0 bases; nucleotides not matched to a gene: 5. Germline assignment: CDR1 SGHAT and CDR2 FQNNGV. This CDR3 contains 17 residues. In DNA, the CDR3 is TGTGCCAGCAGCTTAGGGGAGACAGGGGGAAGCACAGATACGCAGTATTTT. The encoded protein is CASSLGETGGSTDTQYF.

The chain is built from TRBV4-3 and TRBJ2-3; 9 positions match TRBD1. The CDR3 spans 13 residues. V dropped 3 bases and J dropped 12; count of bases not matched to a gene: 7. Germline V gene sequence: CDR1 LGHNA, CDR2 YSLEER. CDR3 nucleotide sequence: TGCGCCAGCAGCCAGGAGACAGGGGGGTCCCAGTATTTT. Translation: CASSQETGGSQYF.

This clonotype was detected only once. This may come from a read error, since a much larger clone is one base off. The V gene is TRBV3-1, the J gene TRBJ1-1, with D unclear. V was clipped by 1 base and J by 1 base, with 7 bases between them. CDR1 is LGHDT and CDR2 is YNNKEL in the germline V gene (reference sequence). The CDR3 is 14 residues long. CDR3 loop: CASSQVARNTEAFF. CDR3 in DNA: TGTGCCAGCAGCCAAGTGGCCAGGAACACTGAAGCTTTCTTT. The full variable domain, with the rest looked up from reference TRBV3-1 and TRBJ1-1, is DTAVSQTPKYLVTQMGNDKSIKCEQNLGHDTMYWYKQDSKKFLKIMFSYNNKELIINETVPNRFSPKSPDKAHLNLHINSLELGDSAVYFCASSQVARNTEAFFGQGTRLTVV.

This clonotype occurred many times. The CDR3, as DNA: TGTGCCAGCAGTTTAACGGGACAGGGGAATTCACCCCTCCACTTT. Translation: CASSLTGQGNSPLHF. The chain links TRBV12-3 or TRBV12-4 to TRBJ1-6; 10 bases agree with TRBD1. This CDR3 region has 15 residues. V lost 2 bases, J lost 7 bases, and 2 bases stayed unmatched.

This clonotype was seen more than once but under ten times. This chain links TRBV30 with TRBJ1-3; D not resolved. Germline loops: CDR1 GTSNPN, CDR2 SVGIG (reference sequence). CDR3 length equals 14 residues. V lost 6 bases and J 0 bases, leaving 12 bases between the germline ends. CDR3 DNA sequence: TGTGCCTGTTGGACCCGCGGCTCTGGAAACACCATATATTTT. Protein: CACWTRGSGNTIYF.

This clonotype was counted only a few times. V and J are TRBV7-8 and TRBJ2-3; a weak D match, TRBD2 (6 bases). The CDR3 loop spans 15 amino acids. The V gene's germline CDR1 is SGHVS and CDR2 FQNEAQ. The V end lost 3 bases, the J end lost 4 bases, and 14 bases lay between the germline ends. CDR3 sequence reads: CASSLDRRAPDTQYF. Here the CDR3 DNA reads TGTGCCAGCAGCTTGGATCGGAGGGCCCCAGATACGCAGTATTTT. The variable domain in full, with the rest retrieved from reference TRBV7-8 and TRBJ2-3, is GAGVSQSPRYKVAKRGQDVALRCDPISGHVSLFWYQQALGQGPEFLTYFQNEAQLDKSGLPSDRFFAERPEGSVSTLKIQRTQQEDSAVYLCASSLDRRAPDTQYFGPGTRLTVL.

This clonotype has just a few counts. The chain is built from TRBV29-1 and TRBJ1-5; perhaps TRBD1 as D (5 bases). The CDR3 consists of 13 residues. Germline values: CDR1 SQVTM, CDR2 ANQGSEA. V was cut by 6 bases and J by 6 bases, with 15 bases left in between. The CDR3 here is CSVSLRGGQPQHF. The CDR3 nucleotides are TGCAGCGTCTCCTTGCGGGGGGGTCAGCCCCAGCATTTT. The full variable domain, its missing parts supplied by reference TRBV29-1 and TRBJ1-5, is SAVISQKPSRDICQRGTSLTIQCQVDSQVTMMFWYRQQPGQSLTLIATANQGSEATYESGFVIDKFPISRPNLTFSTLTVSNMSPEDSSIYLCSVSLRGGQPQHFGDGTRLSIL.

V gene TRBV12-3 or TRBV12-4 combines with J gene TRBJ1-5; D is undetermined. This CDR3 contains 13 residues. Trimming stripped 4 bases from V and 5 bases from J, with 9 bases between. CDR3 sequence (DNA): TGTGCCAGCAGTTCTGGGTTTTATCAGCCCCAGCATTTT. It yields the protein CASSSGFYQPQHF.